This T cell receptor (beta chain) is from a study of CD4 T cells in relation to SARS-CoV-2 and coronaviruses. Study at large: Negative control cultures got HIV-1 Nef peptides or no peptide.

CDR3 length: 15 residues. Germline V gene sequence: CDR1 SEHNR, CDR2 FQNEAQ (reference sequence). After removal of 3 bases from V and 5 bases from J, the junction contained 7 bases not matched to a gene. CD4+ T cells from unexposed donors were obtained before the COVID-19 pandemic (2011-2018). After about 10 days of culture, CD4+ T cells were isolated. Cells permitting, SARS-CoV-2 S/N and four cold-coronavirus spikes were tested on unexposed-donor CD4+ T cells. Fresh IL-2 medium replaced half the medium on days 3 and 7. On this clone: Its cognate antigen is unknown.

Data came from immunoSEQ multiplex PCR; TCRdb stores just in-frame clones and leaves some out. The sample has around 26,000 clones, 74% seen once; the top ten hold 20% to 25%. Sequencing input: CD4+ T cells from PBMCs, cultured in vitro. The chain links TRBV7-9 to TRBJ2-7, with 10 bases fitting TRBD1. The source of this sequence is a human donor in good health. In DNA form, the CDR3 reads TGTGCCAGCAGCTTTGACAGGGGGCCTCTGGACGAGCAGTACTTC. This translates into CASSFDRGPLDEQYF.